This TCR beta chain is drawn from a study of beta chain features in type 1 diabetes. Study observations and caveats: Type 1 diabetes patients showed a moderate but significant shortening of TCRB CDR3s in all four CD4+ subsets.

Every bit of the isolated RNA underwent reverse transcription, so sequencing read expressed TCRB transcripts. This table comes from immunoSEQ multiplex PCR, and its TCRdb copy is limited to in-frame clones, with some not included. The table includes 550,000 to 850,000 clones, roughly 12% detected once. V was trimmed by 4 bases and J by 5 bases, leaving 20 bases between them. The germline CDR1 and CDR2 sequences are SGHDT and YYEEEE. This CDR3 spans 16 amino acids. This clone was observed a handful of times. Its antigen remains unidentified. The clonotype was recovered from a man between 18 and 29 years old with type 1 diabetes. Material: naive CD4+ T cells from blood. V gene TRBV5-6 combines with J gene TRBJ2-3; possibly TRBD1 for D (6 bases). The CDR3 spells CASSLSSGTRRDTQYF. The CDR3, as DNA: TGTGCCAGCAGCCTCTCCTCCGGGACACGAAGAGATACGCAGTATTTT.